This T cell receptor beta chain was sequenced in a study of Ad26.COV2.S vaccination and SARS-CoV-2 variants. For the study at large: By the intramuscular route, Ad26.COV2.S was given once, or twice 56 days apart.

Remarks on this clone: Its antigen is not known.

Trimming removed 8 bases from V and 7 bases from J, with 24 bases in between. The CDR3 covers 17 residues. Germline CDR1 is LNHDA and CDR2 is SQIVND (reference sequence). Treatment described: roughly 18 received Ad26.COV2.S at low or high dose, single or two shots; 5 received placebo; per-sample allocation not given. Day 63 after the first vaccine or placebo injection was the time point for sampling. Overall study findings and caveats: Across vaccine and placebo recipients, the breadth of non-spike TCRs was similar. Total T cell responses were possibly underestimated by TCR breadth and depth analyses.

Repertoires were generated with immunoSEQ multiplex PCR, while TCRdb's copy carries only in-frame clones and drops some. The sample consists of approximately 300,000 clones, around four fifths of them appearing once. The chain joins TRBV19 to TRBJ1-6; a weak D match, TRBD1 (5 bases). The TCR comes from a person aged 18-60 years who received the Ad26.COV2.S COVID-19 vaccine or a placebo. The specimen comprised peripheral blood, sampled in a trial of Ad26.COV2.S vaccine versus placebo. This chain's CDR3 is CASHESRAGRGNSPLHF. DNA for the CDR3: TGTGCCAGTCACGAGAGTCGGGCAGGGCGAGGGAATTCACCCCTCCACTTT.